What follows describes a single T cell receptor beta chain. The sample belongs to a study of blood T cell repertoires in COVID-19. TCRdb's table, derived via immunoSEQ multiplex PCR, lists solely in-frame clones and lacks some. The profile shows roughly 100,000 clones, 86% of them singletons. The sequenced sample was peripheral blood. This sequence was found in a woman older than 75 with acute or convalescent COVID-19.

For the CDR3, the DNA is TGTGCCAGCAGCCAAGTGTTAGCGGGGGCCTACGAGCAGTACTTC. Translated, it gives CASSQVLAGAYEQYF. This chain joins TRBV3-1 (or the pseudogene TRBV3-2) and TRBJ2-7, with TRBD2 identical over 9 bases. V lost 1 base, J lost 2 bases, and 3 bases stayed unmatched. CDR3 size: 15 residues. Germline-derived CDR1 and CDR2 are LGHDT and YNNKEL (reference sequence).